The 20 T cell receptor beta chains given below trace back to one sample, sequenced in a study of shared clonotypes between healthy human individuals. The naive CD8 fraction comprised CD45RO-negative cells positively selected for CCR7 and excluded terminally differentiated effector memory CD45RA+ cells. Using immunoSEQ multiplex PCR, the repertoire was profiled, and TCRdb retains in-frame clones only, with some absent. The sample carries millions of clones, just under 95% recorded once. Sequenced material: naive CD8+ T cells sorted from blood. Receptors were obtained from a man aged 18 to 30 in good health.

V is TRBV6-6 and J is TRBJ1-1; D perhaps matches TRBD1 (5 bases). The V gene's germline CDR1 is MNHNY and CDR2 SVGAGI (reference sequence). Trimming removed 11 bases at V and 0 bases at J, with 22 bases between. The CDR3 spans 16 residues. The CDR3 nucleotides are TGTGCCGGGAAACCTCAGGACAACCTCTTGAACACTGAAGCTTTCTTT. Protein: CAGKPQDNLLNTEAFF.

CDR3 sequence: CSVETGVDTGELFF. CDR3 DNA sequence: TGCAGCGTCGAGACAGGGGTAGACACCGGGGAGCTGTTTTTT. J is TRBJ2-2 and V is TRBV29-1; TRBD1 matches at 8 bases. The CDR3 contains 14 residues. Germline lookup yields CDR1 SQVTM and CDR2 ANQGSEA. J lost 3 bases, V lost 6 bases, and 6 bases had no gene match.

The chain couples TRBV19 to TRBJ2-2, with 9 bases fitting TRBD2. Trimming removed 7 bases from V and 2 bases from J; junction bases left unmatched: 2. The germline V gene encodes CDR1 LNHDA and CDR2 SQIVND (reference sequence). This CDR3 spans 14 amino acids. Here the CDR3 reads CASKLAGNTGELFF. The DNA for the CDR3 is TGTGCCAGTAAACTAGCGGGTAACACCGGGGAGCTGTTTTTT. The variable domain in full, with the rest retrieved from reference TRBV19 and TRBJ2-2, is DGGITQSPKYLFRKEGQNVTLSCEQNLNHDAMYWYRQDPGQGLRLIYYSQIVNDFQKGDIAEGYSVSREKKESFPLTVTSAQKNPTAFYLCASKLAGNTGELFFGEGSRLTVL.

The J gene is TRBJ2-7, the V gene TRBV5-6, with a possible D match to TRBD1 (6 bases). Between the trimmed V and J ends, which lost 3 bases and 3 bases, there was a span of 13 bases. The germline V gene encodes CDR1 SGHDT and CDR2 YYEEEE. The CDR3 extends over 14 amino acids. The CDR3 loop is CASSSTGTIYEQYF. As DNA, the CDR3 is TGTGCCAGCAGCTCCACCGGGACAATCTACGAGCAGTACTTC.

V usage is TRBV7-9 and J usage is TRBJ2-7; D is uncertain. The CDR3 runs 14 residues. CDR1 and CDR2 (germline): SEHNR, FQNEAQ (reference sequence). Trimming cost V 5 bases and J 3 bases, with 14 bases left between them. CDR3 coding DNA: TGTGCCAGCAGCCCTCTAGGGATCTTCTACGAGCAGTACTTC. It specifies CASSPLGIFYEQYF.

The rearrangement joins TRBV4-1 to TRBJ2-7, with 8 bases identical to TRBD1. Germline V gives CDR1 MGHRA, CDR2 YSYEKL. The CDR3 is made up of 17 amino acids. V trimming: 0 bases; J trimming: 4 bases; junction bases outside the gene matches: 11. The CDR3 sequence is CASSQDPPTGGGYEQYF. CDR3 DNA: TGCGCCAGCAGCCAAGACCCGCCAACAGGGGGTGGGTACGAGCAGTACTTC.

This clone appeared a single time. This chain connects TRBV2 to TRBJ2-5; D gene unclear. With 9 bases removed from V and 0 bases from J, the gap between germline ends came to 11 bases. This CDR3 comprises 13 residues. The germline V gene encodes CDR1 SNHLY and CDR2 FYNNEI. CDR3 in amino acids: CARPSSNQETQYF. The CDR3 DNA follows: TGTGCCAGACCCTCTTCCAACCAAGAGACCCAGTACTTC. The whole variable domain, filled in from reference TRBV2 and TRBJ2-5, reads EPEVTQTPSHQVTQMGQEVILRCVPISNHLYFYWYRQILGQKVEFLVSFYNNEISEKSEIFDDQFSVERPDGSNFTLKIRSTKLEDSAMYFCARPSSNQETQYFGPGTRLLVL.

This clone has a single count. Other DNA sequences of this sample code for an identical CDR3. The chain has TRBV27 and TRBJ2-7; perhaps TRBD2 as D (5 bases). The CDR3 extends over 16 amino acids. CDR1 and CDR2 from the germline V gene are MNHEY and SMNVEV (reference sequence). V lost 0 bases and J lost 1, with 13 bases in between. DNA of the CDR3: TGTGCCAGCAGTTTATCCTCCGGGGAGTATTCCTACGAGCAGTACTTC. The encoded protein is CASSLSSGEYSYEQYF.

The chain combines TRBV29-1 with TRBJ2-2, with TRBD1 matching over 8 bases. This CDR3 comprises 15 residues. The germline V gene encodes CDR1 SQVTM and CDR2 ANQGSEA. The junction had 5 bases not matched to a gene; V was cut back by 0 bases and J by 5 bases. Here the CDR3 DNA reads TGCAGCGTTGAAGATGGCACAGGGGGAACCGGGGAGCTGTTTTTT. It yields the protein CSVEDGTGGTGELFF.

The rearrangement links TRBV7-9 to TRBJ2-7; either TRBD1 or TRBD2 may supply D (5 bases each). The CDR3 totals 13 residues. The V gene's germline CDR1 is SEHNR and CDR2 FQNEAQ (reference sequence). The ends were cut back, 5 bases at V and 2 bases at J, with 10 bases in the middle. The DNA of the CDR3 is TGTGCCAGCAGCACGGGACCGCCCTACGAGCAGTACTTC. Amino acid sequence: CASSTGPPYEQYF.

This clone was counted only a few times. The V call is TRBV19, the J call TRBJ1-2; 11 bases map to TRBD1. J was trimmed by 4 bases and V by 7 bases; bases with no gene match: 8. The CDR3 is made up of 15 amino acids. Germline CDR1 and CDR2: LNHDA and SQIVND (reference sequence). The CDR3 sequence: CASNPGQGGIYGYTF. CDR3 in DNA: TGTGCCAGTAATCCGGGACAGGGGGGTATCTATGGCTACACCTTC.

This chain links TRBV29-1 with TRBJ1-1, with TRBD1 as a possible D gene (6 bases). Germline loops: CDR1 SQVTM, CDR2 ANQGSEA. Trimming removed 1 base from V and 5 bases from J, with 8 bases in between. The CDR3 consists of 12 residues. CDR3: CSVEGGGTEAFF. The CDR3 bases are TGCAGCGTTGAAGGAGGGGGGACTGAAGCTTTCTTT.

CDR3 bases: TGCGCCAGCAGCCAAACCAACAGTGACAATGAGCAGTTCTTC. It yields the protein CASSQTNSDNEQFF. The chain recombines TRBV4-1 with TRBJ2-1; the D is unclear. CDR3 length: 14 residues. Germline V gene data show CDR1 as MGHRA and CDR2 as YSYEKL. Trimming removed 2 bases from V and 5 bases from J, with 10 bases in between.

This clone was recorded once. In nucleotides, the CDR3 is TGCGCCAGCAGCTTGGAGCCGACTAGCGGCGGGGAGACCCAGTACTTC. The encoded protein is CASSLEPTSGGETQYF. V is TRBV5-1 and J is TRBJ2-5, with 9 bases matching TRBD2. After removal of 0 bases from V and 5 bases from J, the junction contained 8 bases not matched to a gene. The length of the CDR3 is 16 residues. Per the germline V gene, CDR1 is SGHRS and CDR2 is YFSETQ.

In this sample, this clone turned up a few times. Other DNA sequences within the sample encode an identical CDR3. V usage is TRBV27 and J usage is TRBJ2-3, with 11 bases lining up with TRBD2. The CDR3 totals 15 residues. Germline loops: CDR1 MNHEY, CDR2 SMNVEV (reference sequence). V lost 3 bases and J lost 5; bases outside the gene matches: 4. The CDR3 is CASSFSGGAVDTQYF. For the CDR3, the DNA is TGTGCCAGCAGTTTTAGCGGGGGGGCCGTAGATACGCAGTATTTT.

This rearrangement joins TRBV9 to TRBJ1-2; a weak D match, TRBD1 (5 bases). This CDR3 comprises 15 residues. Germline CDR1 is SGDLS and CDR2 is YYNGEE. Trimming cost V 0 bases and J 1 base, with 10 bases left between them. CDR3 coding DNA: TGTGCCAGCAGCGTAGAACCAGGGAGTAACTATGGCTACACCTTC. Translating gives CASSVEPGSNYGYTF.

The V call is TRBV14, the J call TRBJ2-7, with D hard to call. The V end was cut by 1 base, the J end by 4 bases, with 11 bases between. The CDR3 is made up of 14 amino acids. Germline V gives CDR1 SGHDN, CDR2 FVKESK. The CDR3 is CASSQGLILYEQYF. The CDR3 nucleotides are TGTGCCAGCAGCCAAGGTCTAATACTTTACGAGCAGTACTTC.

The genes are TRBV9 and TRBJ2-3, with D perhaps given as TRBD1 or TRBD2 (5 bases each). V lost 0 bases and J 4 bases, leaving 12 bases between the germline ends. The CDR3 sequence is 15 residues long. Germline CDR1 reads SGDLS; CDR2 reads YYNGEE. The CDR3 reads CASSVDGVGADTQYF. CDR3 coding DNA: TGTGCCAGCAGCGTAGACGGGGTGGGGGCAGATACGCAGTATTTT. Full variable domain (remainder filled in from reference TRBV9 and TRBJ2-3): DSGVTQTPKHLITATGQRVTLRCSPRSGDLSVYWYQQSLDQGLQFLIQYYNGEERAKGNILERFSAQQFPDLHSELNLSSLELGDSALYFCASSVDGVGADTQYFGPGTRLTVL.

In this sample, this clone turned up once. This chain's CDR3 is CASNPDRGIEAFF. The CDR3 region has the DNA TGTGCCAGCAACCCGGACAGGGGTATTGAAGCTTTCTTT. The chain employs TRBV27 and TRBJ1-1; 9 bases are shared with TRBD1. Germline V gives CDR1 MNHEY, CDR2 SMNVEV (reference sequence). The CDR3 is made up of 13 amino acids. After removal of 7 bases from V and 7 bases from J, the junction contained 7 bases not matched to a gene.

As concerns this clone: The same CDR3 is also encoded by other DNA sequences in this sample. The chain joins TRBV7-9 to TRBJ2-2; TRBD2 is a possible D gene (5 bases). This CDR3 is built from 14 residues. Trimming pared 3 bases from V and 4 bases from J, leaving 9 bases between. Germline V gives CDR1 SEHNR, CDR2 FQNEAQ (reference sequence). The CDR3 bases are TGTGCCAGCAGCTTGACGGGATCCACCGGGGAGCTGTTTTTT. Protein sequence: CASSLTGSTGELFF.